Reported below is one T cell receptor beta chain. This CDR3 has 14 residues. Trimming removed 1 base at V and 0 bases at J, with 7 bases between. Per the germline V gene, CDR1 is KGHSH and CDR2 is LQKENI. The source of the sample is a study of technical replicates of blood from four donors. The protocol was immunoSEQ multiplex PCR, while the TCRdb copy is restricted to in-frame clones and leaves out a portion. Of about 100,000 clones listed, approximately 93% are singletons. This TCR was recovered from a human donor in good health. This rearrangement joins TRBV18 to TRBJ2-7; D is unresolved. Sequenced material: T cells isolated from PBMCs. CDR3 sequence: CASSPRSHSYEQYF. The CDR3 DNA follows: TGTGCCAGCTCACCACGGAGCCACTCCTACGAGCAGTACTTC.